This TCR beta chain was found in a study of cytomegalovirus exposure and HLA in healthy donors. Comments on this clone: Its matching antigen is unknown.

Whole-study results and caveats: In vitro experiments confirmed that a few CMV-associated chains were specific for CMV antigens.

The CDR3 has 14 amino acids. V was pared by 6 bases and J by 7 bases, with 13 bases between. From germline, CDR1 is MNHEY and CDR2 SVGAGI. The PCR employed 60 Vbeta primers together with 13 Jbeta primers. Measured with immunoSEQ multiplex PCR; TCRdb has only the in-frame clones, and not every one. In the table there are over 150,000 clones, about 80% of which are singletons. The receptor was isolated from a man aged 25-45 years in good health and CMV-seropositive. Sequencing was performed on PBMCs. This chain joins TRBV6-5 and TRBJ1-6; D may be TRBD1 (5 bases). In DNA, the CDR3 is TGTGCCAGCAGCCGCCGGGGGGTAAATTCACCCCTCCACTTT. Its protein is CASSRRGVNSPLHF.